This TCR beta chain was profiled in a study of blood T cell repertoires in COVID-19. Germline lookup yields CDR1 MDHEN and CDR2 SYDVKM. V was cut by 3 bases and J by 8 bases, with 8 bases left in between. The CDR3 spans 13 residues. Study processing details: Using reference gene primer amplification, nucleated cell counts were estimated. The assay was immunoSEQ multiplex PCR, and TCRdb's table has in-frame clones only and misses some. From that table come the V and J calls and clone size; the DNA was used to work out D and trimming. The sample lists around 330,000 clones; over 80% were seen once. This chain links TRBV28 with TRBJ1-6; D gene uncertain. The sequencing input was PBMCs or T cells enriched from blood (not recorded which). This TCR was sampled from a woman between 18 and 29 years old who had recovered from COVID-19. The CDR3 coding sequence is TGTGCCAGCAGTTTCCGTGGAGATTCACCCCTCCACTTT. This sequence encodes CASSFRGDSPLHF.